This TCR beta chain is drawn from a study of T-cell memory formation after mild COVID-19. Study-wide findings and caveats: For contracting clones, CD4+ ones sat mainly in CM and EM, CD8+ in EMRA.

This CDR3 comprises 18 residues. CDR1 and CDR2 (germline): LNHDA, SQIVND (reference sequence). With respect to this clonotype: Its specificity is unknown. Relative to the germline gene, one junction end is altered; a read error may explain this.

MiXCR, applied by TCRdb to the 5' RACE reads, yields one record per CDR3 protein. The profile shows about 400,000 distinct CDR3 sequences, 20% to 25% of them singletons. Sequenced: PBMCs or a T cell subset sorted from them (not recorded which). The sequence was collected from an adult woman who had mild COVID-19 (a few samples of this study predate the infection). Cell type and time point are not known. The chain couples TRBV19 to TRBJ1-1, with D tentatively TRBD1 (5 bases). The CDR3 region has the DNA TGTGCCAGTAGTGTAGAGACCGAGAACAGGTACTTGAACACTGAAGCTTTCTTT. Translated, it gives CASSVETENRYLNTEAFF.